One sample yielded the 22 T cell receptor beta chains listed below, sequenced in a study of vaccination effects on CD4 cells after COVID-19. TCRdb's table, derived via immunoSEQ multiplex PCR, lists solely in-frame clones and lacks some. The sample records 20,000 to 25,000 clones, 80% to 90% being singletons. For these TCRs, the target antigens are not known. Within the ViraFEST assay, antigen-specific CD4+ T cells underwent expansion with viral peptide pools prior to sequencing. When less than 13 days of culture had elapsed, CD4+ T cells were isolated. The participants, recipients of two vaccine doses, got either BNT162b2 or mRNA-1273. The sample was CD4+ T cells from PBMCs cultured with SARS-CoV-2 spike peptides, taken after COVID-19 vaccination. All receptors come from a human donor who received a COVID-19 vaccine. Some clones in this sample may be carry-over from other donors' samples.

The chain couples TRBV7-2 to TRBJ1-1; 7 nucleotides agree with TRBD1. Germline CDR1 SGHTA, CDR2 FQGNSA. V gave up 2 bases and J gave up 0 bases; unmatched junction bases: 12. The CDR3 totals 18 residues. CDR3: CASSLNLPGQFMNTEAFF. CDR3 nucleotide sequence: TGTGCCAGCAGCTTAAACCTTCCGGGACAGTTCATGAACACTGAAGCTTTCTTT.

This sequence joins TRBV6-6 and TRBJ2-6; D unresolved. The CDR3 has 12 amino acids. Trimming took off 4 bases at V and 2 bases at J, with 0 bases between the two ends. From germline, CDR1 is MNHNY and CDR2 SVGAGI (reference sequence). The CDR3 bases are TGTGCCAGCAGTTCTGGGGCCAACGTCCTGACTTTC. Translated: CASSSGANVLTF.

The CDR3 sequence: CASSWDRGNEKLFF. CDR3 coding DNA: TGTGCCAGCAGCTGGGACAGGGGAAATGAAAAACTGTTTTTT. The genes are TRBV7-8 and TRBJ1-4; 10 bases are shared with TRBD1. Germline V gives CDR1 SGHVS, CDR2 FQNEAQ. V shed 4 bases and J 5 bases; nucleotides not matched to a gene: 1. This CDR3 comprises 14 residues.

The chain carries TRBV19 and TRBJ2-6; D unclear. V was shortened by 8 bases and J by 7 bases, with 6 bases between the two germline ends. The CDR3 consists of 11 residues. Germline-derived CDR1 and CDR2 are LNHDA and SQIVND (reference sequence). CDR3 sequence: CASGIANVLTF. Here the CDR3 DNA reads TGTGCCAGTGGCATTGCCAACGTCCTGACTTTC.

This CDR3 reads CASSLNPSGAGVNGYTF. CDR3 DNA sequence: TGCGCCAGCAGCCTGAACCCTTCTGGGGCAGGGGTAAATGGCTACACCTTC. The rearrangement joins TRBV5-1 to TRBJ1-2; D may be TRBD1 (6 bases). V gave up 4 bases and J gave up 6 bases, with 25 bases separating them. Germline CDR1 and CDR2: SGHRS and YFSETQ. This CDR3 is built from 17 residues.

This chain joins TRBV9 and TRBJ2-5; 7 bases fit TRBD1. The germline V gene has CDR1 SGDLS and CDR2 YYNGEE. This CDR3 comprises 13 residues. V lost 4 bases and J lost 2; bases outside the gene matches: 2. The CDR3 protein is CASSIQGQETQYF. The CDR3 coding sequence is TGTGCCAGCAGCATACAGGGGCAAGAGACCCAGTACTTC.

This chain uses TRBV7-8 with TRBJ2-5; 7 bases align to TRBD2. Per germline, CDR1 SGHVS and CDR2 FQNEAQ. With 0 bases clipped from V and 9 bases from J, the junction kept 19 bases outside the gene matches. The CDR3 is 18 residues long. The CDR3, as DNA: TGTGCCAGCAGCTTAGCGCGGGAGACCTCTTTGACGACCGAGGCCCAGTACTTC. Translated, it gives CASSLARETSLTTEAQYF. Variable domain in full (rest from reference TRBV7-8 and TRBJ2-5): GAGVSQSPRYKVAKRGQDVALRCDPISGHVSLFWYQQALGQGPEFLTYFQNEAQLDKSGLPSDRFFAERPEGSVSTLKIQRTQQEDSAVYLCASSLARETSLTTEAQYFGPGTRLLVL.

The gene calls are TRBV27 and TRBJ1-4, with TRBD1 identical over 7 bases. V lost 6 bases, J lost 4 bases, and 5 bases stayed unmatched. This CDR3 is built from 14 residues. Germline V gives CDR1 MNHEY, CDR2 SMNVEV (reference sequence). The CDR3 loop reads CASRQRDSNEKLFF. The CDR3 DNA reads as TGTGCCAGCAGGCAAAGGGACAGTAATGAAAAACTGTTTTTT.

The CDR3, as DNA: TGTGCCAGCACCACAGGAGGGGTGAGAGAAAAACTGTTTTTT. It codes for CASTTGGVREKLFF. The genes are TRBV27 and TRBJ1-4; D may be TRBD1 (5 bases). CDR3 length equals 14 residues. V was trimmed by 7 bases and J by 8 bases, leaving 17 bases between them. Germline-derived CDR1 and CDR2 are MNHEY and SMNVEV (reference sequence). Using reference TRBV27 and TRBJ1-4 for the parts outside the CDR3, the full variable domain is EAQVTQNPRYLITVTGKKLTVTCSQNMNHEYMSWYRQDPGLGLRQIYYSMNVEVTDKGDVPEGYKVSRKEKRNFPLILESPSPNQTSLYFCASTTGGVREKLFFGSGTQLSVL.

V usage is TRBV3-1 (or the pseudogene TRBV3-2) and J usage is TRBJ2-3, with 9 bases fitting TRBD2. V trimming: 4 bases; J trimming: 6 bases; junction bases outside the gene matches: 5. The CDR3 has 14 residues. Germline loops: CDR1 LGHDT, CDR2 YNNKEL (reference sequence). Here the CDR3 DNA reads TGTGCCAGCAGCCGGCGGGGGGGCCACGATACGCAGTATTTT. Protein: CASSRRGGHDTQYF.

V gene TRBV4-1 combines with J gene TRBJ2-1; D is unresolved. Trimming removed 0 bases from V and 0 bases from J, with 12 bases in between. This CDR3 region has 17 residues. Germline CDR1 MGHRA, CDR2 YSYEKL. CDR3 nucleotide sequence: TGCGCCAGCAGCCAAGAACAGCAAGCCATCTCCTACAATGAGCAGTTCTTC. Translated, it gives CASSQEQQAISYNEQFF.

The chain is built from TRBV7-8 and TRBJ1-3; D is perhaps TRBD1 (5 bases). Trimming took off 2 bases at V and 0 bases at J, with 8 bases between the two ends. Germline values: CDR1 SGHVS, CDR2 FQNEAQ. The CDR3 is 15 amino acids. CDR3 residues: CASSLWGSSGNTIYF. As DNA, the CDR3 is TGTGCCAGCAGCTTATGGGGGTCCTCTGGAAACACCATATATTTT.

J is TRBJ2-7 and V is TRBV6-6, with D perhaps matching TRBD1 (6 bases). Looked up from germline, CDR1 is MNHNY and CDR2 is SVGAGI (reference sequence). The CDR3 contains 15 residues. V lost 6 bases, J lost 0 bases, and 15 bases lay in between. CDR3 bases: TGTGCCAGCAGAGCCCCGGGACACAGCTCCTACGAGCAGTACGTC. Translated, it gives CASRAPGHSSYEQYV.

The gene calls are TRBV2 and TRBJ1-1; D remains unclear. The V end was cut by 10 bases, the J end by 4 bases, with 16 bases between. The V gene's germline CDR1 is SNHLY and CDR2 FYNNEI. This CDR3 is built from 13 residues. The CDR3 nucleotides read TGTGCCACCTTTGTAGTCGGTGGCACTGAAGCTTTCTTT. Protein sequence: CATFVVGGTEAFF.

In this sample, this clone turned up a few times. The chain has TRBV19 and TRBJ2-7; D may correspond to TRBD1 or TRBD2 (6 bases each). CDR3 length: 13 residues. Deletions cut 5 bases from V and 5 bases from J, with 13 bases between. Germline V gene lookup returns CDR1 LNHDA and CDR2 SQIVND (reference sequence). Here the CDR3 DNA reads TGTGCCAGTAGTGAATACGGGGGCCACGAGCAGTACGTC. This gives the protein CASSEYGGHEQYV.

This chain connects TRBV11-2 to TRBJ1-1; 10 nucleotides line up with TRBD1. Trimming removed 6 bases from V and 5 bases from J; junction bases left unmatched: 6. The CDR3 spans 14 residues. CDR1 is SGHAT and CDR2 is FQNNGV in the germline V gene. CDR3 DNA: TGTGCCAGCAGTTGGGACAGGGGAGGTACTGAAGCTTTCTTT. This codes for CASSWDRGGTEAFF.

The chain joins TRBV19 to TRBJ1-3; D gene ambiguous. CDR1 LNHDA and CDR2 SQIVND come from the germline V gene (reference sequence). The CDR3 is made up of 15 amino acids. With 3 bases removed from V and 0 bases from J, the gap between germline ends came to 9 bases. CDR3 DNA: TGTGCCAGTAGTATGCCGGGGAACTCTGGAAACACCATATATTTT. Its protein product is CASSMPGNSGNTIYF.

The chain recombines TRBV5-1 with TRBJ1-2; 12 bases match TRBD1. With 0 bases clipped from V and 8 bases from J, the junction kept 5 bases outside the gene matches. Germline CDR1 and CDR2: SGHRS and YFSETQ. The CDR3 is 15 amino acids. The CDR3 protein is CASSLEGQGASGYTF. In DNA form, the CDR3 reads TGCGCCAGCAGCTTGGAGGGACAGGGGGCGTCCGGCTACACCTTC.

The chain couples TRBV15 to TRBJ2-1, with D perhaps TRBD2 (7 bases). Per the germline V gene, CDR1 is LNHNV and CDR2 is YYDKDF (reference sequence). This CDR3 comprises 16 residues. V lost 2 bases and J lost 7, with 18 bases in between. The CDR3 loop is CATSRLLGGGPNEQFF. The CDR3 nucleotides read TGTGCCACCAGCAGACTCTTGGGGGGGGGCCCGAATGAGCAGTTCTTC.

The chain is built from TRBV24-1 and TRBJ2-1; 8 bases align to TRBD1. Germline loops: CDR1 KGHDR, CDR2 SFDVKD. The CDR3 is made up of 13 amino acids. V was pared by 3 bases and J by 9 bases, with 3 bases of the junction left unmatched. CDR3 sequence reads: CATSDITGGEQFF. The CDR3 DNA reads as TGTGCCACCAGTGATATTACAGGGGGTGAGCAGTTCTTC.

This clone was counted only a few times. For the CDR3, the DNA is TGTGCCAGCAGCTTAGACCAATATGGCTACACCTTC. It yields the protein CASSLDQYGYTF. The V gene is TRBV7-2, the J gene TRBJ1-2; the D is unclear. V was shortened by 1 base and J by 5 bases, with 5 bases between the two germline ends. This CDR3 has 12 amino acids. Per the germline V gene, CDR1 is SGHTA and CDR2 is FQGNSA.

V is TRBV5-1 and J is TRBJ2-5; the D is unclear. V lost 5 bases and J lost 0, with 8 bases in between. Germline V gives CDR1 SGHRS, CDR2 YFSETQ. This CDR3 comprises 13 residues. The CDR3 sequence is CASRSPYQETQYF. The CDR3 DNA reads TGCGCCAGCAGAAGTCCGTACCAAGAGACCCAGTACTTC.